This T cell receptor beta chain appears in the sequencing data of a study of cytomegalovirus exposure and HLA in healthy donors. The CDR3 sequence is 13 residues long. Germline V CDR1 and CDR2: SGHNT, YENEEA. Trimming cost V 2 bases and J 1 base, with 5 bases left between them. This clone was seen only a few times. As yet, its antigen is unknown. The PCR made use of 60 Vbeta and 13 Jbeta primers. This table comes from immunoSEQ multiplex PCR, and its TCRdb copy is limited to in-frame clones, with some not included. The repertoire has 90,000 to 120,000 clones, around four fifths of them found once; the top ten carry about 1.7%. Whole-study findings and limits: Associated with HLA alleles at 0.05 false discovery rate in a later analysis were some 16,000 TCR beta sequences. An analysis that came later showed most CMV-associated TCR beta chains appearing HLA-restricted.

Sequencing was carried out using PBMCs. This receptor was identified in a woman aged 40-49 years in good health and CMV-seronegative. The rearrangement joins TRBV11-3 to TRBJ1-1; D gene unclear. The CDR3 nucleotides are TGTGCCAGCAGCTTACAATCGAACACTGAAGCTTTCTTT. Residues: CASSLQSNTEAFF. The complete variable domain, with remaining parts taken from reference TRBV11-3 and TRBJ1-1, reads EAGVVQSPRYKIIEKKQPVAFWCNPISGHNTLYWYLQNLGQGPELLIRYENEEAVDDSQLPKDRFSAERLKGVDSTLKIQPAELGDSAVYLCASSLQSNTEAFFGQGTRLTVV.